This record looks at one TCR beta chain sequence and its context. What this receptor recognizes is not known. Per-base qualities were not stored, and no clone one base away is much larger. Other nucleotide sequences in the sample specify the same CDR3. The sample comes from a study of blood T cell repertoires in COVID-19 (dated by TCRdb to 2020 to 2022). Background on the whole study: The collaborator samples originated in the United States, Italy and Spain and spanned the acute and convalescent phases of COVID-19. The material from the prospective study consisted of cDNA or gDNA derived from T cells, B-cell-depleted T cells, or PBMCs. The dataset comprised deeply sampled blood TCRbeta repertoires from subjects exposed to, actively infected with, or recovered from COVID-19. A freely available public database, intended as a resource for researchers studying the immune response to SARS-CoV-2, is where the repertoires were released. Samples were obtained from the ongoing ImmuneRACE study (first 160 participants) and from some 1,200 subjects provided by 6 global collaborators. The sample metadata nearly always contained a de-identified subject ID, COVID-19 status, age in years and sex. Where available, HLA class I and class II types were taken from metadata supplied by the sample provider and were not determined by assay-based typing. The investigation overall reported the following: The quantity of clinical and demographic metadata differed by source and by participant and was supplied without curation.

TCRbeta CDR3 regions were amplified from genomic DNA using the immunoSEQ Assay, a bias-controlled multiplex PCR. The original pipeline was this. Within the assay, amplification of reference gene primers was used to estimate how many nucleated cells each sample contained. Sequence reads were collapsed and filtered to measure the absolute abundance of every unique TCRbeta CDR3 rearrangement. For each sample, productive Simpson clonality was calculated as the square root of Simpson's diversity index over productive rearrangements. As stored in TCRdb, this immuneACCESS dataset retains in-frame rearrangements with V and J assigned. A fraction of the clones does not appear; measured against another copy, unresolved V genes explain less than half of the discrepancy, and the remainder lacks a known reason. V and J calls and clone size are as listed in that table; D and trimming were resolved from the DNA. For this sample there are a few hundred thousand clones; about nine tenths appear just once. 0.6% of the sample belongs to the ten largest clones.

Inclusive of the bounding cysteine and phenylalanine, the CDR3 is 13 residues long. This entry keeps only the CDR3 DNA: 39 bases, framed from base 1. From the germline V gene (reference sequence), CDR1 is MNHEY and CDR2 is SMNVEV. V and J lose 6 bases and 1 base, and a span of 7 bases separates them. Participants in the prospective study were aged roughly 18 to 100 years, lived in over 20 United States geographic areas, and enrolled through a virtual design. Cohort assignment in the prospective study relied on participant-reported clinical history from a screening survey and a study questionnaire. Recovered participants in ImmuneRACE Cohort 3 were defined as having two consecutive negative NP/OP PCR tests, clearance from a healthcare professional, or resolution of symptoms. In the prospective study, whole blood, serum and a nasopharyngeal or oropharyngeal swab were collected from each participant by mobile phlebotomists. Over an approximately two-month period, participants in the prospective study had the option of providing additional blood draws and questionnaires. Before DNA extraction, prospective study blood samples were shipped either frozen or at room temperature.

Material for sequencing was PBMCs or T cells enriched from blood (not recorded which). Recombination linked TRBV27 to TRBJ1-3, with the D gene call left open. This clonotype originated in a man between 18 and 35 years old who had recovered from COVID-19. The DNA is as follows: TGTGCCAGCAGGCAGGCATCTGGAAACACCATATATTTT. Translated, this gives CASRQASGNTIYF.